The 32 T cell receptor beta chains listed next were all sequenced from one sample in a study of cytotoxic CD8 clonotypes in ibrutinib-treated CLL. The method was immunoSEQ multiplex PCR; TCRdb's version includes in-frame clones alone and lacks a portion of them. The sample shows about 76,000 clones, just over 85% of them seen only once. Source: PBMCs, taken before ibrutinib treatment. These receptors originate from a human donor with chronic lymphocytic leukemia.

This clone was detected a few times. The chain uses TRBV27 and TRBJ1-2; weak D call: TRBD1 (5 bases). There are 12 residues in the CDR3. Germline CDR1 and CDR2: MNHEY and SMNVEV (reference sequence). Trimming left V 3 bases short and J 8 bases short, with 10 bases between. CDR3 sequence reads: CASSFLGEGYTF. In DNA, the CDR3 is TGTGCCAGCAGTTTTTTAGGGGAAGGCTACACCTTC.

This chain joins TRBV6-5 and TRBJ2-3; the D gene is possibly TRBD2 (5 bases). Trimming pared 8 bases from V and 0 bases from J, leaving 15 bases between. Germline CDR1 reads MNHEY; CDR2 reads SVGAGI. This CDR3 comprises 15 residues. As DNA, the CDR3 is TGTGCCAGCCGTATGACTATATTAAGCACAGATACGCAGTATTTT. Translating it yields CASRMTILSTDTQYF.

The chain links TRBV6-6 to TRBJ2-1; 8 bases align to TRBD1. Trimming took 7 bases from V and 7 from J; bases not matched to a gene: 6. The germline V gene encodes CDR1 MNHNY and CDR2 SVGAGI (reference sequence). This CDR3 is 13 amino acids long. The CDR3 loop is CASMRTGMNEQFF. Here the CDR3 DNA reads TGTGCCAGCATGAGGACAGGGATGAATGAGCAGTTCTTC.

This chain joins TRBV18 and TRBJ1-1; no clear D gene. CDR3 length equals 14 residues. CDR1 is KGHSH and CDR2 is LQKENI in the germline V gene. V gave up 2 bases and J gave up 1 base, with 8 bases separating them. The CDR3 coding sequence is TGTGCCAGCTCACCAATAACAAAGAACACTGAAGCTTTCTTT. As protein: CASSPITKNTEAFF.

The gene calls are TRBV7-9 and TRBJ1-2; D unclear. The CDR3 has 14 residues. V was clipped by 2 bases and J by 2 bases, with 9 bases between them. Germline CDR1 and CDR2: SEHNR and FQNEAQ (reference sequence). The CDR3 DNA reads as TGTGCCAGCAGCTTAAGTACTGGGAACTATGGCTACACCTTC. This gives the protein CASSLSTGNYGYTF.

The rearrangement uses TRBV10-3 and TRBJ2-1; TRBD2 agrees at 9 bases. Germline CDR1 ENHRY, CDR2 SYGVKD. Trimming at V came to 7 bases and at J to 0 bases, leaving 4 bases not matched to a gene. This CDR3 contains 15 residues. The CDR3 nucleotides read TGTGCCATCAAAGAGCGGGAGGACTCCTACAATGAGCAGTTCTTC. Its protein product is CAIKEREDSYNEQFF.

This chain links TRBV6-1 with TRBJ1-1, with D unclear. V lost 8 bases and J lost 5, with 12 bases in between. The CDR3 is made up of 12 amino acids. Germline-derived CDR1 and CDR2 are MNHNS and SASEGT. CDR3 loop: CASGRGWTEAFF. The CDR3 bases are TGTGCCAGCGGGCGGGGTTGGACTGAAGCTTTCTTT.

This rearrangement joins TRBV19 to TRBJ2-7; no clear D. The V end was cut by 5 bases, the J end by 0 bases, with 17 bases between. CDR3 length equals 16 residues. Germline V gene lookup returns CDR1 LNHDA and CDR2 SQIVND (reference sequence). CDR3 nucleotides: TGTGCCAGTAGTTCGATTTCCGGGTCGGTCTCCTACGAGCAGTACTTC. It is translated as CASSSISGSVSYEQYF.

The chain links TRBV15 to TRBJ1-4; D remains ambiguous. The CDR3 totals 16 residues. Trimming stripped 1 base from V and 0 bases from J, with 9 bases between. Germline V lookup: CDR1 LNHNV, CDR2 YYDKDF (reference sequence). The CDR3 loop reads CATSRGSSSTNEKLFF. The CDR3 DNA follows: TGTGCCACCAGCAGAGGAAGCAGCTCAACTAATGAAAAACTGTTTTTT. Together with reference TRBV15 and TRBJ1-4, the CDR3 gives the full variable domain: DAMVIQNPRYQVTQFGKPVTLSCSQTLNHNVMYWYQQKSSQAPKLLFHYYDKDFNNEADTPDNFQSRRPNTSFCFLDIRSPGLGDTAMYLCATSRGSSSTNEKLFFGSGTQLSVL.

The chain couples TRBV14 to TRBJ2-1, with 12 bases lining up with TRBD2. V was clipped by 1 base and J by 10 bases; unmatched bases: 14. The germline gives CDR1 SGHDN, CDR2 FVKESK. The CDR3 runs 18 residues. In DNA, the CDR3 is TGTGCCAGCAGCCAAGTTGTGGAAACTAGCGGGAGGCCTAGGGAGCAGTTCTTC. As protein: CASSQVVETSGRPREQFF.

The chain has TRBV10-3 and TRBJ2-2; 13 nucleotides match TRBD2. The V segment lost 0 bases and the J segment 6 bases; nucleotides outside the gene matches: 4. The CDR3 is 17 amino acids. The germline V gene has CDR1 ENHRY and CDR2 SYGVKD. CDR3 bases: TGTGCCATCAGTGAGTCGGCGGGACTAGCGGGATCCGGGGAGCTGTTTTTT. This sequence encodes CAISESAGLAGSGELFF.

This rearrangement joins TRBV19 to TRBJ2-3; D unclear. Germline V gives CDR1 LNHDA, CDR2 SQIVND (reference sequence). V lost 6 bases and J lost 5, with 12 bases in between. There are 13 residues in the CDR3. CDR3 sequence reads: CASSGQVRDTQYF. CDR3 bases: TGTGCCAGTAGCGGCCAGGTTAGAGATACGCAGTATTTT.

The chain is built from TRBV19 and TRBJ1-1; possible D gene TRBD1, 6 bases. The CDR3 totals 14 residues. The V end lost 9 bases, the J end lost 7 bases, and 21 bases lay between the germline ends. Germline CDR1 reads LNHDA; CDR2 reads SQIVND (reference sequence). The CDR3 loop is CARGAGSQVVEAFF. CDR3 coding DNA: TGTGCCAGGGGGGCGGGCAGCCAGGTGGTTGAAGCTTTCTTT.

The sample holds one count of this clone. V is TRBV9 and J is TRBJ2-7, with TRBD1 identical over 9 bases. The V gene end was trimmed by 2 bases and the J gene end by 4 bases; junction bases not matched to a gene: 10. This CDR3 contains 16 residues. In germline, CDR1 is SGDLS, CDR2 YYNGEE. CDR3 sequence: CASSVGWGTGWYEQYF. CDR3 DNA sequence: TGTGCCAGCAGCGTGGGATGGGGGACAGGGTGGTACGAGCAGTACTTC.

The chain carries TRBV4-1 and TRBJ2-3; the D is unclear. V dropped 1 base and J dropped 5 bases, with 4 bases sitting between them. The CDR3 is 12 amino acids. The germline V gene has CDR1 MGHRA and CDR2 YSYEKL. The CDR3 DNA sequence: TGCGCCAGCAGCCAAGCCGGAGATACGCAGTATTTT. Its translation is CASSQAGDTQYF.

The chain employs TRBV30 and TRBJ2-5, with 7 bases aligning to TRBD1. This CDR3 has 15 amino acids. J gave up 0 bases and V 3 bases, and 7 bases lay outside the gene matches. Germline loops: CDR1 GTSNPN, CDR2 SVGIG (reference sequence). The CDR3 loop reads CAWRGRQGHQETQYF. In DNA, the CDR3 is TGTGCCTGGAGGGGGAGACAGGGCCACCAAGAGACCCAGTACTTC. Supplemented by reference TRBV30 and TRBJ2-5, the full variable domain reads SQTIHQWPATLVQPVGSPLSLECTVEGTSNPNLYWYRQAAGRGLQLLFYSVGIGQISSEVPQNLSASRPQDRQFILSSKKLLLSDSGFYLCAWRGRQGHQETQYFGPGTRLLVL.

In nucleotides, the CDR3 is TGCGCCAGCAGCTTGGGTACTAGCGGGAGCACAGATACGCAGTATTTT. Translation gives CASSLGTSGSTDTQYF. The chain is built from TRBV5-1 and TRBJ2-3; TRBD2 aligns across 9 bases. V shed 0 bases, J shed 0 bases, and the junction held 2 bases outside the gene matches. The CDR3 sequence is 16 residues long. CDR1 is SGHRS, CDR2 YFSETQ, per germline.

This sequence joins TRBV10-3 and TRBJ2-7; 10 nucleotides match TRBD2. The CDR3 covers 15 residues. V trimming: 4 bases; J trimming: 2 bases; junction bases outside the gene matches: 5. Germline V gives CDR1 ENHRY, CDR2 SYGVKD. This CDR3 is CAISGVSGRAYEQYF. The CDR3 nucleotides are TGTGCCATCAGTGGTGTCAGCGGGAGGGCCTACGAGCAGTACTTC.

The V gene is TRBV5-1, the J gene TRBJ2-4, with D perhaps matching TRBD1 (6 bases). Per germline, CDR1 SGHRS and CDR2 YFSETQ. This CDR3 spans 15 amino acids. Trimming removed 3 bases from V and 7 bases from J, with 17 bases in between. The CDR3 loop reads CASSYSTGTSNIQYF. The CDR3 nucleotides read TGCGCCAGCAGCTATAGTACAGGGACCTCGAACATTCAGTACTTC.

The gene calls are TRBV19 and TRBJ2-1; D gene unclear. Trimming cost V 3 bases and J 7 bases, with 7 bases left between them. The germline CDR1 and CDR2 sequences are LNHDA and SQIVND (reference sequence). The CDR3 runs 12 residues. The CDR3 reads CASSMSGNEQFF. For the CDR3, the DNA is TGTGCCAGTAGTATGTCGGGTAATGAGCAGTTCTTC. The full variable domain, its missing parts supplied by reference TRBV19 and TRBJ2-1, is DGGITQSPKYLFRKEGQNVTLSCEQNLNHDAMYWYRQDPGQGLRLIYYSQIVNDFQKGDIAEGYSVSREKKESFPLTVTSAQKNPTAFYLCASSMSGNEQFFGPGTRLTVL.

This clone has only one observation. The chain combines TRBV28 with TRBJ2-7; weak D call: TRBD2 (5 bases). Deletions cut 6 bases from V and 0 bases from J, with 15 bases between. In germline, CDR1 is MDHEN, CDR2 SYDVKM. CDR3 length: 15 amino acids. The CDR3: CASRQRTDSSYEQYF. The CDR3 nucleotides read TGTGCCAGCAGGCAGAGGACGGACTCCTCCTACGAGCAGTACTTC. Combining the CDR3 with reference TRBV28 and TRBJ2-7 gives the whole variable domain DVKVTQSSRYLVKRTGEKVFLECVQDMDHENMFWYRQDPGLGLRLIYFSYDVKMKEKGDIPEGYSVSREKKERFSLILESASTNQTSMYLCASRQRTDSSYEQYFGPGTRLTVT.

The chain combines TRBV2 with TRBJ1-2; a weak D match, TRBD1 (5 bases). From germline, CDR1 is SNHLY and CDR2 FYNNEI. This CDR3 comprises 14 residues. V lost 7 bases and J 5 bases, leaving 17 bases between the germline ends. CDR3 sequence reads: CASTPGPVTYGYTF. CDR3 DNA sequence: TGTGCCAGCACCCCAGGGCCCGTAACATATGGCTACACCTTC.

The genes are TRBV4-1 and TRBJ1-2; no clear D. V was cut by 2 bases and J by 5 bases, with 18 bases left in between. The CDR3 has 16 amino acids. Per germline, CDR1 MGHRA and CDR2 YSYEKL. CDR3 protein: CASSQTVGNPWYGYTF. The CDR3, as DNA: TGCGCCAGCAGCCAAACAGTCGGGAATCCATGGTATGGCTACACCTTC.

The gene calls are TRBV30 and TRBJ2-5; 8 bases map to TRBD1. The germline V gene encodes CDR1 GTSNPN and CDR2 SVGIG (reference sequence). After removal of 0 bases from V and 5 bases from J, the junction contained 5 bases not matched to a gene. This CDR3 spans 14 amino acids. CDR3 region: CAWSVSGGHETQYF. CDR3 bases: TGTGCCTGGAGTGTTTCAGGGGGCCACGAGACCCAGTACTTC.

This sequence joins TRBV25-1 and TRBJ1-2; tentatively, D is TRBD1 (6 bases). The CDR3 consists of 14 residues. Germline values: CDR1 MGHDK, CDR2 SYGVNS. Trimming took off 6 bases at V and 4 bases at J, with 15 bases between the two ends. The CDR3 spells CASRGTGIFYGYTF. The CDR3 nucleotides are TGTGCCAGCAGGGGAACAGGGATTTTCTATGGCTACACCTTC.

CDR3 sequence (DNA): TGCGCCAGCAGCCAAGAGGCGGGGGCGAACACCGGGGAGCTGTTTTTT. Residues: CASSQEAGANTGELFF. This chain connects TRBV4-3 to TRBJ2-2; 7 bases are a match to TRBD2. CDR3 length: 16 residues. Germline CDR1 reads LGHNA; CDR2 reads YSLEER. With V trimmed by 0 bases and J by 0 bases, 1 base remained unmatched.

The chain recombines TRBV2 with TRBJ2-1; 8 nucleotides match TRBD2. CDR3 length: 15 amino acids. Germline assignment: CDR1 SNHLY and CDR2 FYNNEI. V trimming: 5 bases; J trimming: 8 bases; junction bases outside the gene matches: 11. The CDR3 sequence: CASSLTSGGGHEQFF. CDR3 DNA: TGTGCCAGCAGTCTTACTAGCGGTGGGGGTCATGAGCAGTTCTTC.

The rearrangement uses TRBV28 and TRBJ1-4; tentative D call: TRBD1 (5 bases). Trimming pared 5 bases from V and 8 bases from J, leaving 15 bases between. The CDR3 sequence is 14 residues long. Germline assignment: CDR1 MDHEN and CDR2 SYDVKM. The CDR3 DNA is TGTGCCAGCAGTGGGGGGTCGTTTGGGGAAAAACTGTTTTTT. Amino acids: CASSGGSFGEKLFF.

This clone has only a few counts. The chain employs TRBV7-9 and TRBJ2-7; the match to TRBD2 covers 9 bases. The germline V gene encodes CDR1 SEHNR and CDR2 FQNEAQ (reference sequence). CDR3 length equals 14 residues. With V trimmed by 1 base and J by 6 bases, 4 bases remained unmatched. The CDR3 DNA reads TGTGCCAGCAGCTTAGGCGGGAGGGCGTTCGAGCAGTACTTC. It codes for CASSLGGRAFEQYF.

In its sample, this clone was seen once. This chain's CDR3 is CASSPGPYEQYF. In nucleotides, the CDR3 is TGTGCCAGCAGTCCCGGACCCTACGAGCAGTACTTC. The chain is built from TRBV2 and TRBJ2-7; D remains ambiguous. The CDR3 totals 12 residues. The germline V gene has CDR1 SNHLY and CDR2 FYNNEI. V lost 5 bases to trimming and J lost 2 bases, with 7 bases between them.

The chain couples TRBV27 to TRBJ1-2; D not certain. CDR1 and CDR2 (germline): MNHEY, SMNVEV (reference sequence). V lost 5 bases and J lost 6, with 13 bases in between. This CDR3 region has 13 residues. CDR3 DNA: TGTGCCAGCAGTATAAGCCGAACACATGGCTACACCTTC. Protein sequence: CASSISRTHGYTF.

The CDR3 region has the DNA TGCAGCGGGAAGCCAGGGCACCGCACAGATACGCAGTATTTT. This codes for CSGKPGHRTDTQYF. The chain combines TRBV29-1 with TRBJ2-3; D is possibly TRBD1 (5 bases). Germline CDR1 reads SQVTM; CDR2 reads ANQGSEA. The germline V and J ends were trimmed by 7 bases and 1 base, with 15 bases remaining between them. The CDR3 spans 14 residues.